This T cell receptor (beta chain) originates from a study of radiotherapy plus CTLA-4 blockade in lung cancer. Turning to the study itself: Objective responses were documented in 15% to 20% of patients, with disease control in roughly 34%.

Focal radiation was given together with CTLA-4 blockade (ipilimumab) to patients with chemo-refractory metastatic non-small-cell lung cancer. Study-wide findings and caveats: Subsequent to radiotherapy plus ipilimumab, tumor-derived TCR clones underwent expansion in blood. Interferon-beta, together with early blood T cell clone dynamics, reportedly best predicted response.

Only in-frame clones appear in the TCRdb table, and some are missing; sequencing was by immunoSEQ multiplex PCR. The sample includes more than 55,000 clones, roughly 80% of them seen just once. About this clone: The antigen is unknown.

V lost 6 bases to trimming and J lost 3 bases, with 14 bases between them. CDR1 is LNHDA, CDR2 SQIVND, per germline (reference sequence). The CDR3 is made up of 14 amino acids. This receptor was identified in a human donor with non-small cell lung cancer who had a complete response to radiotherapy plus ipilimumab. The V gene is TRBV19, the J gene TRBJ1-1, with D perhaps TRBD1 (5 bases). Material: peripheral blood, obtained from a patient treated with radiotherapy plus ipilimumab. CDR3 nucleotide sequence: TGTGCCAGTAGGGGCAGGGCCTTTGACACTGAAGCTTTCTTT. Amino acid sequence: CASRGRAFDTEAFF.